This T cell receptor beta chain was captured by sequencing in a study of CD8 T cells in Susac syndrome. The authors reverse transcribed about 0.5 to 1 ug RNA with random hexamers. With immunoSEQ multiplex PCR, TCR beta CDR3 was amplified across 54 Vbeta and 13 Jbeta. From the immunoSEQ multiplex PCR reads, TCRdb called clonotypes with MiXCR, one entry per CDR3 protein. The repertoire consists of 150,000 to 200,000 distinct CDR3 sequences, with roughly 94% occurring once and the leading ten covering 0.09% to 0.1%. Sequencing targeted TCR beta in T cells from blood (CD8+ and CD4+). TEMRA cells were FACS-enriched and CD8+ and CD4+ T cells negatively isolated. The source is a human donor with multiple sclerosis. Source material: CD4+ T cells from PBMCs.

CDR3 protein: CASSYSGTGGTDTQYF. CDR3 nucleotide sequence: TGTGCCAGCAGTTACTCCGGGACAGGGGGCACAGATACGCAGTATTTT. The rearrangement links TRBV6-2 or TRBV6-3 to TRBJ2-3, with TRBD1 matching over 10 bases. The ends lost 0 bases at V and 1 base at J; junction bases unmatched: 1. The CDR3 covers 16 residues. The germline gives CDR1 MNHEY, CDR2 SVGEGT.